This TCR beta chain stems from a study of blood T cells in healthy people across ages. The use of a sample-barcoded 5' primer and a J-beta primer mix characterized a second PCR of roughly 7 to 12 cycles. A template-switch adaptor that had 12 random nucleotides put a tag on each cDNA molecule. The study obtained at least 2.5 million CDR3-containing paired-end reads from every sample. TCRdb itself ran the 5' RACE reads through MiXCR, one entry per CDR3 protein. The sample includes hundreds of thousands of distinct CDR3 sequences, approximately 52% seen only once; the top ten take about 14%. The study, taken as a whole, reports: Strong correlation was found linking TCR beta diversity to naive T cell percentage.

Concerning this clonotype: Antigen unknown.

The sample taken for sequencing was blood. The source of this sequence is a woman aged 80 or over in good health.

The CDR3 DNA is TGTGCCACCCGGTGGACAGAGAACACTGAAGCTTTCTTT. Protein product: CATRWTENTEAFF. V is TRBV10-3 and J is TRBJ1-1; perhaps TRBD1 as D (6 bases). In germline, CDR1 is ENHRY, CDR2 SYGVKD. The ends were cut back, 10 bases at V and 1 base at J, with 13 bases in the middle. The CDR3 is 13 residues long.